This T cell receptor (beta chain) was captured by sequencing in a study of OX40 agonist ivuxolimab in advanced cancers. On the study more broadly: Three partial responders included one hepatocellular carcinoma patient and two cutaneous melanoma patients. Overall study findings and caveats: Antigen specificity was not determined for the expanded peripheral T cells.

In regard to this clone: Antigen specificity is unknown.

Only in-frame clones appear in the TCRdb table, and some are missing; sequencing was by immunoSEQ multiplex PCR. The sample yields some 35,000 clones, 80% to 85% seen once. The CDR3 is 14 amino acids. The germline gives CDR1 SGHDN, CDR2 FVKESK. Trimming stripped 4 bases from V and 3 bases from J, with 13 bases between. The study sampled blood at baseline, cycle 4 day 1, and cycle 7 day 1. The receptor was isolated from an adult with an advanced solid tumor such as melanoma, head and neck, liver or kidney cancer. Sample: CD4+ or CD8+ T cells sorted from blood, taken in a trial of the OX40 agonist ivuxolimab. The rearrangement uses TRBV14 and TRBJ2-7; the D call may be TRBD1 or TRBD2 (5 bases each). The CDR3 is CASSPRDRGYEQYF. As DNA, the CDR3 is TGTGCCAGCAGCCCCCGGGACCGAGGCTACGAGCAGTACTTC.